A selection of T cell receptor beta chains follows, all from one sample in a study of T-cell reconstitution after alpha-beta-depleted transplantation in children. Via MiXCR, TCRdb re-called the PCR reads, giving one row per CDR3 protein. The sample carries some 600,000 distinct CDR3 sequences, around 13% recorded once. The sample was PBMCs, mostly from graft donor cells, taken 360 days after TCRalphabeta/CD19-depleted stem cell transplant. The receptors here all came from a male patient under 18 who had a stem cell transplant for acute myeloid leukemia, so the T cells may come from the graft donor. The CDR3 runs from the conserved cysteine through the conserved F or W. D genes are given only for firm matches. The listing skips clone size in some rows; elsewhere it reads once, few, many or a size class.

TRBJ1-4	TRBV7-6	-	-	CASSLALMAGKEEKLFF	TGTGCCAGCAGCTTAGCGCTCATGGCAGGGAAGGAAGAAAAACTGTTTTTT
TRBJ2-7	TRBV15	few	-	CATSRDRLANYLNEQYF	TGTGCCACCAGCAGAGATCGGCTAGCCAACTATTTGAACGAGCAGTACTTC
TRBJ2-7	TRBV4-2	-	-	CASSQDWTGSHYEQYF	TGTGCCAGCAGCCAAGATTGGACGGGATCCCACTACGAGCAGTACTTC
TRBJ2-1	TRBV27	few	TRBD2	CASSETSGTRGQFF	TGTGCCAGCAGCGAGACTAGCGGAACCCGGGGGCAGTTCTTC
TRBJ1-2	TRBV9	many	TRBD1	CASSVAQGAYTF	TGTGCCAGCAGCGTAGCCCAGGGGGCCTACACCTTC
TRBJ2-3	TRBV7-9	-	TRBD2	CASATPWAGGTDTQYF	TGTGCCAGCGCGACTCCATGGGCGGGAGGAACAGATACGCAGTATTTT
TRBJ2-1	TRBV7-8	many	-	CASSLWRPSYNEQFF	TGTGCCAGCAGCTTGTGGAGGCCCTCCTACAATGAGCAGTTCTTC
TRBJ2-3	TRBV29-1	few	-	CSVLWTETQYF	TGCAGCGTTCTGTGGACCGAGACGCAGTATTTT
TRBJ2-3	TRBV2	-	TRBD1	CASRRATGGFPSTDTQYF	TGTGCCAGCAGAAGGGCGACAGGGGGCTTTCCTAGCACAGATACGCAGTATTTT
TRBJ2-3	TRBV29-1	few	-	CSVEGLTPQSLGDTQYF	TGCAGCGTTGAAGGTTTGACACCCCAAAGCTTAGGGGATACGCAGTATTTT
TRBJ2-5	TRBV7-2	few	TRBD1	CASSSGGTGGETQYF	TGTGCCAGCAGCTCAGGGGGGACAGGGGGTGAGACCCAGTACTTC
TRBJ2-1	TRBV12-3/TRBV12-4	few	TRBD2	CASRLSGTSYNEQFF	TGTGCCAGCAGACTTAGCGGGACTAGCTACAATGAGCAGTTCTTC
TRBJ2-7	TRBV28	few	TRBD2	CASRPRPAGVHYEQYF	TGTGCCAGCAGGCCCCGTCCGGCGGGAGTACATTACGAGCAGTACTTC
TRBJ2-1	TRBV7-9	few	-	CASSPRLEGNEQFF	TGTGCCAGCAGCCCTCGATTAGAGGGCAATGAGCAGTTCTTC
TRBJ2-1	TRBV4-2	-	TRBD1	CASSPGQGNYNEQFF	TGTGCCAGCAGCCCCGGACAGGGCAACTACAATGAGCAGTTCTTC
TRBJ2-6	TRBV20-1	few	-	CSAGRVSGANVLTF	TGCAGTGCGGGCAGGGTCTCTGGGGCCAACGTCCTGACTTTC
TRBJ2-7	TRBV12-3/TRBV12-4	-	-	CASVHRGAPYEQYF	TGTGCCAGCGTCCACCGAGGGGCGCCTTACGAGCAGTACTTC
TRBJ2-5	TRBV13	few	-	CASSLGLGRGFQETQYF	TGTGCCAGCAGCTTAGGGCTGGGTAGAGGCTTCCAAGAGACCCAGTACTTC
TRBJ2-1	TRBV19	-	-	CASSIPGVSSYNEQFF	TGTGCCAGTAGTATCCCAGGAGTTAGCTCCTACAATGAGCAGTTCTTC
TRBJ2-7	TRBV29-1	-	-	CSVAFGDLEQYF	TGCAGCGTCGCTTTCGGGGACCTCGAGCAGTACTTC
TRBJ2-3	TRBV5-1	-	-	CASSYWTESTDTQYF	TGCGCCAGCAGCTACTGGACAGAGTCCACAGATACGCAGTATTTT
TRBJ2-1	TRBV3-1	-	TRBD2	CAFCLASGIPYNEQFF	TGTGCCTTCTGTTTGGCTAGCGGGATCCCCTACAATGAGCAGTTCTTC
TRBJ2-2	TRBV6-4	once	TRBD2	CASRAGGDTGELFF	TGTGCCAGCAGAGCGGGAGGGGACACCGGGGAGCTGTTTTTT
TRBJ2-3	TRBV7-2	-	TRBD1	CASSPDRGQMDTQYF	TGTGCCAGCAGTCCGGACAGGGGCCAAATGGATACGCAGTATTTT
TRBJ2-2	TRBV27	-	-	CASSSPPGAANTGELFF	TGTGCCAGCAGTTCCCCCCCGGGGGCAGCGAACACCGGGGAGCTGTTTTTT
TRBJ2-1	TRBV9	few	TRBD2	CASSVASGTYNEQFF	TGTGCCAGCAGCGTAGCGAGCGGGACTTACAATGAGCAGTTCTTC
TRBJ2-7	TRBV10-3	few	-	CAILIGGDRGYEQYF	TGTGCCATCCTAATTGGGGGTGATCGGGGCTACGAGCAGTACTTC
TRBJ2-3	TRBV7-2	few	TRBD2	CASRIAGGPTDTQYF	TGTGCCAGCAGGATAGCGGGAGGGCCTACAGATACGCAGTATTTT
TRBJ2-7	TRBV20-1	-	TRBD1	CSAREGTGPYEQYF	TGCAGTGCTAGAGAGGGGACAGGGCCCTACGAGCAGTACTTC
TRBJ2-3	TRBV28	medium-sized	TRBD2	CATTTWGGQYF	TGTGCCACCACAACGTGGGGGGGGCAGTATTTT
TRBJ1-1	TRBV3-1	few	-	CASRPSVVGTEAFF	TGTGCCAGCAGGCCTTCTGTAGTGGGCACTGAAGCTTTCTTT